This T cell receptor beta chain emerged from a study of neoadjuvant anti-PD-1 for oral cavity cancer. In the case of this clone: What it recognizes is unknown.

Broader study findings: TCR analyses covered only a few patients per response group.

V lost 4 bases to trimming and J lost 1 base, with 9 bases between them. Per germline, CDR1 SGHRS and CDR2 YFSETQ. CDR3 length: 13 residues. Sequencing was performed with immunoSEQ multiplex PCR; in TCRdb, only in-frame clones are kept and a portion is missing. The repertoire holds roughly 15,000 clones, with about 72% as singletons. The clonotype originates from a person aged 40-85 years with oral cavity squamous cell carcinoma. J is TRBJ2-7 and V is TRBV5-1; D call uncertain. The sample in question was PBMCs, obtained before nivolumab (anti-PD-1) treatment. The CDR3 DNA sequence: TGCGCCAGCAGCGAACTCCCTTCCTACGAGCAGTACTTC. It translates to CASSELPSYEQYF.